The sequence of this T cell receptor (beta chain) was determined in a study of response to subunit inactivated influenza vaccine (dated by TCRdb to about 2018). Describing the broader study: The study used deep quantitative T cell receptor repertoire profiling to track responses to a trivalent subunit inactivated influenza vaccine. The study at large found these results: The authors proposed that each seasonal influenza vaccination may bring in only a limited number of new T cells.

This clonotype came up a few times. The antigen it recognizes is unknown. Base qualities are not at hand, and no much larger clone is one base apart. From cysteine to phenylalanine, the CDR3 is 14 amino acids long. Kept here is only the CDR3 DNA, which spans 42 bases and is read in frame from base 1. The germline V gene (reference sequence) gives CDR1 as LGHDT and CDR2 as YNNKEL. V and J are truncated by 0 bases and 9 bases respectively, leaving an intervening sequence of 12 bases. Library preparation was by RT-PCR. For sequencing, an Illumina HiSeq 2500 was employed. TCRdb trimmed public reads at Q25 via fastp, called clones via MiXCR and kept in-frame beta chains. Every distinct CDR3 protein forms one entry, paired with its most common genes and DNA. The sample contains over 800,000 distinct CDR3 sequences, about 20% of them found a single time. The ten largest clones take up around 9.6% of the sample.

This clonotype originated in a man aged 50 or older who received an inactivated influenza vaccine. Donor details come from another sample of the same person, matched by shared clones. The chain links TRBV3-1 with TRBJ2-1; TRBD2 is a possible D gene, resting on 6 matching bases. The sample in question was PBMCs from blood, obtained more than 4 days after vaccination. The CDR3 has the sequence CASSQEEAGFEQFF. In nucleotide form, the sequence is TGTGCCAGCAGCCAAGAGGAAGCGGGTTTTGAGCAGTTCTTC.